This T cell receptor (beta chain) was profiled in a study of blood T cells in healthy people across ages. Study-wide results and caveats: Possibly, changes in expanded clonotypes were confounded because donor CMV status was unknown.

Sample-barcoded 5' priming and a J-beta primer mix drove a second PCR of 7 to 11 cycles. TCRdb passed the 5' RACE reads through MiXCR, listing each CDR3 protein once. The sample includes 950,000 to 1,200,000 distinct CDR3 sequences, 30% to 40% of them seen just once. Concerning this clonotype itself: No antigen is known for it.

Researchers isolated at least 7 million PBMCs per sample. Trimming stripped 0 bases from V and 0 bases from J, with 17 bases between. This CDR3 has 18 amino acids. Germline V CDR1 and CDR2: LGHNA, YSLEER. Material for sequencing was blood. This receptor was obtained from a man younger than 35 in good health. The V call is TRBV4-3, the J call TRBJ1-2, with D tentatively TRBD1 (6 bases). The CDR3 sequence: CASSQERGAGPPNYGYTF. The DNA of the CDR3 is TGCGCCAGCAGCCAAGAGCGGGGGGCCGGACCTCCTAACTATGGCTACACCTTC.